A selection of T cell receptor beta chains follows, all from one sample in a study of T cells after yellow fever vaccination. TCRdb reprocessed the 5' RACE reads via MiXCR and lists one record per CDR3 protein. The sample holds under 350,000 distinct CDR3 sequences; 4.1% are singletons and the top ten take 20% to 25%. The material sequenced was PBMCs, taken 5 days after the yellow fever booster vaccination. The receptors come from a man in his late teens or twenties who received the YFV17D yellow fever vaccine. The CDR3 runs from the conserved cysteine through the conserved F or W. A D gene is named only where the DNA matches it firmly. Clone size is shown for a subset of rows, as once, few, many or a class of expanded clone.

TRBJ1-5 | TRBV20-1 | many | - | CSATGTGESGPQHF | TGCAGTGCTACCGGGACCGGGGAGTCAGGGCCCCAGCATTTT
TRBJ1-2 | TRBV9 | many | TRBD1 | CASARQGWGYTF | TGTGCCAGCGCACGACAGGGGTGGGGCTACACCTTC
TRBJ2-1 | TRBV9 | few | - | CASSVVDTLPQFF | TGTGCCAGCAGCGTAGTGGACACCCTCCCGCAGTTCTTC
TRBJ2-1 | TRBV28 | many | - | CASQGWSYNEQFF | TGTGCCAGCCAGGGGTGGTCCTACAATGAGCAGTTCTTC
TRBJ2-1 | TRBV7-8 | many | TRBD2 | CASSLVGLAANEQFF | TGTGCCAGCAGCTTAGTCGGACTAGCGGCCAATGAGCAGTTCTTC
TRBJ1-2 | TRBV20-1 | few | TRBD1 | CSAREGTGGVWYGYTF | TGCAGTGCTAGAGAAGGGACAGGGGGCGTGTGGTATGGCTACACCTTC
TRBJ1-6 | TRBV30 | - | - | CAWSGNQDSPLHF | TGTGCCTGGAGTGGGAACCAGGATTCACCCCTCCACTTT
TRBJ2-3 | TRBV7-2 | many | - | CASSREGRGGTPATDTQYF | TGTGCCAGCAGCCGAGAGGGGAGGGGGGGCACCCCAGCGACAGATACGCAGTATTTT
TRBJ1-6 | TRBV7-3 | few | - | CASSLRRGSPLHF | TGTGCCAGCAGCTTGAGGCGCGGTTCACCCCTCCACTTT
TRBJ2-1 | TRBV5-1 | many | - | CASSLAGSGSYNEQFF | TGCGCCAGCAGCTTGGCTGGAAGCGGGTCCTACAATGAGCAGTTCTTC
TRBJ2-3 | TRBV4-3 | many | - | CASSQDPGSSDTQYF | TGCGCCAGCAGCCAAGATCCGGGTAGCTCAGATACGCAGTATTTT
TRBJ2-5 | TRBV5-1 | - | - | CASSLRRRERETQYF | TGCGCCAGCAGCTTGCGACGGAGGGAAAGGGAGACCCAGTACTTC
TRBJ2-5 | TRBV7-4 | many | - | CASSPDSTGTPAWIETQYF | TGTGCCAGCAGCCCTGACTCGACCGGGACTCCGGCGTGGATCGAGACCCAGTACTTC
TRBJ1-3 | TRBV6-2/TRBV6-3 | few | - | CASTQGNTIYF | TGTGCCAGCACCCAGGGAAACACCATATATTTT
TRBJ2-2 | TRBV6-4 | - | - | CASSDPALGGGKGAVFF | -
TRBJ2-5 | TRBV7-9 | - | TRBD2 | CASSLGSRLGLAGEETQYF | TGTGCCAGCAGCTTAGGAAGCCGCCTGGGACTAGCGGGGGAAGAGACCCAGTACTTC
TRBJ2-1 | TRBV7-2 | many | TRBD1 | CASSRGPPRGEQFF | TGTGCCAGCAGTAGGGGGCCCCCCAGGGGTGAGCAGTTCTTC
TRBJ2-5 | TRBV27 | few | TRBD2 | CASSLRASGLRETQYF | TGTGCCAGCAGTTTGCGGGCTAGCGGTCTACGGGAGACCCAGTACTTC
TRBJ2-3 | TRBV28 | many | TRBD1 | CASSLQGAGWDTQYF | TGTGCCAGCAGTTTGCAGGGGGCGGGATGGGATACGCAGTATTTT
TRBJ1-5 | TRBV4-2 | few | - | CASSQEAADPQHF | TGTGCCAGCAGCCAAGAGGCGGCGGATCCCCAGCATTTT
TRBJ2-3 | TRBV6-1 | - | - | CATDRPPTDTQYF | TGTGCCACCGACAGGCCACCCACAGATACGCAGTATTTT
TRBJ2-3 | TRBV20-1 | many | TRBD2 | CSARTSGVDTQYF | TGCAGTGCTAGGACTAGCGGGGTCGATACGCAGTATTTT
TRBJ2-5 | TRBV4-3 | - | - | CASSQGEGIPQQETQYF | TGCGCCAGCAGCCAAGGGGAAGGGATCCCTCAACAAGAGACCCAGTACTTC
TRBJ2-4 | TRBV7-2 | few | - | CASSPVLAALAKNIQYF | TGTGCCAGCAGCCCAGTCTTAGCGGCCCTAGCCAAAAACATTCAGTACTTC
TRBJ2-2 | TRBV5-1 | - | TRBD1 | CASSLSTGASTGELFF | TGCGCCAGCAGCCTCTCGACAGGGGCGAGCACCGGGGAGCTGTTTTTT
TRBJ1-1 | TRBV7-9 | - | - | CASSSSVGEAFF | TGTGCCAGCAGCTCCTCCGTCGGGGAAGCTTTCTTT
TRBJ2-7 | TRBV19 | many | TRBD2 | CASSITAGAYEQYF | TGTGCCAGTAGTATTACGGCGGGGGCCTACGAGCAGTACTTC
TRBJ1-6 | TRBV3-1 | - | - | CASTLRDVWNSPLHF | TGTGCCAGCACCCTACGGGACGTCTGGAATTCACCCCTCCACTTT
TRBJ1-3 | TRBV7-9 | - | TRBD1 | CASSFQGGRSGNTIYF | TGTGCCAGCAGCTTCCAGGGGGGACGCTCTGGAAACACCATATATTTT
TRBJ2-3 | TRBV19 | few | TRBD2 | CASSPAGGIPDTQYF | TGTGCCAGTTCTCCAGCGGGGGGGATCCCAGATACGCAGTATTTT
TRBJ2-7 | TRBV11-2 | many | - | CASSLREYEQYF | TGTGCCAGCAGCTTACGCGAGTACGAGCAGTACTTC